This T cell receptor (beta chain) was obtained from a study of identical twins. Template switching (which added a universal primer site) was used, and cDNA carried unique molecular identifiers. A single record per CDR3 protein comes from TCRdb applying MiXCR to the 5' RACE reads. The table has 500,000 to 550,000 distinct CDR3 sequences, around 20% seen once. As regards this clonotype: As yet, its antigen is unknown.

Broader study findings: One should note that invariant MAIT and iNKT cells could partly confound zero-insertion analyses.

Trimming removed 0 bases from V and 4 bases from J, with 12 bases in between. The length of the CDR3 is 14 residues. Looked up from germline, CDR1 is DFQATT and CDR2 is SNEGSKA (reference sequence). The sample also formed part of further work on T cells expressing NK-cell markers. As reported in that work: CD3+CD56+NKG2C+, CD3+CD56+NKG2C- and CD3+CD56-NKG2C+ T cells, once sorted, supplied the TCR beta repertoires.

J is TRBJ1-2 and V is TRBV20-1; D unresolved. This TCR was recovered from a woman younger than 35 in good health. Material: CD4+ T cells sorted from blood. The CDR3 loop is CSARDRDDSYGYTF. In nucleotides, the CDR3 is TGCAGTGCTAGAGATCGGGATGACTCCTATGGCTACACCTTC.